This entry describes one T cell receptor beta chain. Germline V gene lookup returns CDR1 SGHTA and CDR2 FQGTGA. CDR3 size: 12 residues. V trimming: 3 bases; J trimming: 9 bases; junction bases outside the gene matches: 3. Sequenced by immunoSEQ multiplex PCR; TCRdb stores in-frame clones only, minus some. The table records hundreds of thousands of clones, roughly 77% of them present only once. This entry belongs to a study of shared clonotypes between healthy human individuals. The genes are TRBV7-3 and TRBJ2-3; TRBD1 agrees at 7 bases. This receptor was obtained from a woman in her 40s in good health. Some clones in this sample may be carry-over from other donors' samples. The specimen sequenced was PBMCs. CDR3 sequence (DNA): TGTGCCAGCAGCTTGACGACAGGGACGCAGTATTTT. As protein: CASSLTTGTQYF.